One sample yielded the 15 T cell receptor beta chains listed below, sequenced in a study of T cell responses to AZD1222 COVID-19 vaccine (dated by TCRdb to about 2021). This sample's time point label indicates: baseline before first vaccination. Libraries were prepared through the immunoSEQ multiplex PCR assay. TCRdb re-hosts the immuneACCESS table, in-frame sequences only. Its copies lack some clones; in the studies checked, an unresolved V gene accounts for under half of them, and the cause for the rest is not known. This sample is represented by more than 85,000 clones; about 90% of them were singletons. Less than 8% of the sample is held by the ten biggest clonotypes. The material was peripheral blood, obtained on day 0 of AZD1222 vaccination. The receptors originated from an adult in good health.

The CDR3 sequence: CASNPTGLEEKLFF. CDR3 DNA sequence: TGCGCCAGCAACCCCACAGGGTTGGAGGAAAAACTGTTTTTT. The chain is built from TRBV5-1 and TRBJ1-4, with D possibly matching TRBD1 (6 bases). The V end lost 6 bases, the J end lost 8 bases, and 17 bases lay between the germline ends. This CDR3 comprises 14 residues. Germline values: CDR1 SGHRS, CDR2 YFSETQ.

The chain recombines TRBV28 with TRBJ1-2; D is perhaps TRBD1 (6 bases). The CDR3 is 15 residues long. Germline-derived CDR1 and CDR2 are MDHEN and SYDVKM. The V gene lost 2 bases and the J gene lost 4 bases, with 14 bases spanning the gap. CDR3 bases: TGTGCCAGCAGTTTAATACCGGACAGTTTCTATGGCTACACCTTC. Translation: CASSLIPDSFYGYTF.

The V and J genes are TRBV5-1 and TRBJ2-3; 8 positions agree with TRBD1. Germline V gives CDR1 SGHRS, CDR2 YFSETQ. The CDR3 runs 16 residues. Trimming removed 4 bases from V and 0 bases from J; junction bases left unmatched: 7. CDR3 sequence reads: CASSGQGPKSTDTQYF. CDR3 DNA: TGCGCCAGCAGCGGACAGGGCCCGAAGAGCACAGATACGCAGTATTTT.

The chain combines TRBV6-1 with TRBJ1-2; D uncertain. Germline CDR1 MNHNS, CDR2 SASEGT. V was pared by 3 bases and J by 0 bases, with 17 bases between. The CDR3 is 17 amino acids. CDR3 DNA: TGTGCCAGCAGTGAGGACGCAAACCCCCTAACTAACTATGGCTACACCTTC. Amino acids: CASSEDANPLTNYGYTF.

The rearrangement links TRBV7-2 to TRBJ1-5; TRBD1 matches at 7 bases. J was trimmed by 6 bases and V by 4 bases; bases with no gene match: 9. The germline V gene encodes CDR1 SGHTA and CDR2 FQGNSA. The CDR3 spans 15 residues. CDR3 in amino acids: CASSSFSDRAQPQHF. The CDR3 DNA is TGTGCCAGCAGCTCCTTCTCTGACAGGGCTCAGCCCCAGCATTTT.

The V gene is TRBV10-1, the J gene TRBJ1-5, with 8 bases identical to TRBD1. J lost 7 bases, V lost 6 bases, and 17 bases had no gene match. Germline CDR1 is WNHNN and CDR2 is SYGVQD (reference sequence). There are 17 residues in the CDR3. The CDR3 protein is CASSEINPDRASQPQHF. The CDR3 DNA reads TGCGCCAGCAGCGAGATCAACCCGGACAGGGCGAGCCAGCCCCAGCATTTT.

There are a few counts of this clone. The chain is built from TRBV2 and TRBJ1-2, with D tentatively TRBD1 (6 bases). CDR1 and CDR2 (germline): SNHLY, FYNNEI. The CDR3 length is 12 residues. The V end lost 9 bases, the J end lost 7 bases, and 15 bases lay between the germline ends. The CDR3 loop reads CASQTGPGGYTF. The CDR3 DNA follows: TGTGCCAGTCAAACAGGGCCGGGTGGCTACACCTTC.

The V and J genes are TRBV18 and TRBJ1-1; D gene unclear. CDR1 is KGHSH and CDR2 is LQKENI in the germline V gene. The CDR3 is made up of 16 amino acids. The germline V and J ends were trimmed by 3 bases and 4 bases, with 18 bases remaining between them. The CDR3 DNA sequence: TGTGCCAGCTCACCGGGTCCTGCAGACTTGAGCACTGAAGCTTTCTTT. Its translation is CASSPGPADLSTEAFF.

The count of this clone is one. The junction shows a germline mismatch at one end, possibly a read error. The same CDR3 arises from other DNA sequences in this sample as well. The J gene is TRBJ2-7, the V gene TRBV5-5; D not resolved. The CDR3 length is 20 residues. The V gene's germline CDR1 is SGHKS and CDR2 YYEKEE (reference sequence). The CDR3 sequence is CASSLRVSTDSKPFSYEQYF. In DNA form, the CDR3 reads TGTGCCAGCAGCTTGCGCGTGAGTACCGATAGCAAACCGTTCTCCTACGAGCAGTATTTC.

This rearrangement joins TRBV2 to TRBJ1-3; D unclear. Germline V CDR1 and CDR2: SNHLY, FYNNEI. Between the trimmed V and J ends, which lost 7 bases and 4 bases, there was a span of 8 bases. The CDR3 is 12 amino acids. The CDR3 bases are TGTGCCAGCATCGGAGGAGGAAACACCATATATTTT. Residues: CASIGGGNTIYF.

V usage is TRBV30 and J usage is TRBJ2-7; D not certain. V was pared by 5 bases and J by 3 bases, with 8 bases between. The CDR3 extends over 11 amino acids. Germline CDR1 and CDR2: GTSNPN and SVGIG (reference sequence). The CDR3 region has the DNA TGTGCCTGGCGACCGGTCTACGAGCAGTACTTC. Translation: CAWRPVYEQYF.

This rearrangement joins TRBV7-8 to TRBJ1-1; D not resolved. Trimming took off 5 bases at V and 1 base at J, with 14 bases between the two ends. Germline CDR1 is SGHVS and CDR2 is FQNEAQ. CDR3 length: 15 residues. The CDR3 region has the DNA TGTGCCAGCAGCCCCGGAGCGTGGACGAACACTGAAGCTTTCTTT. This sequence encodes CASSPGAWTNTEAFF.

The chain employs TRBV19 and TRBJ1-1; D perhaps matches TRBD1 (6 bases). The CDR3 contains 16 residues. Germline assignment: CDR1 LNHDA and CDR2 SQIVND (reference sequence). V gave up 5 bases and J gave up 1 base, with 17 bases separating them. CDR3 sequence: CASSFGRGGWNTEAFF. The CDR3 nucleotides read TGTGCCAGTAGTTTTGGCAGGGGCGGTTGGAACACTGAAGCTTTCTTT.

The rearrangement uses TRBV10-1 and TRBJ1-2; maybe TRBD1 (6 bases). The CDR3 has 15 residues. V was cut by 3 bases and J by 6 bases, with 17 bases left in between. Germline V CDR1 and CDR2: WNHNN, SYGVQD (reference sequence). This CDR3 is CASSEANREKDGYTF. The CDR3 nucleotides are TGCGCCAGCAGTGAAGCAAACAGGGAGAAGGATGGCTACACCTTC.

The V and J genes are TRBV30 and TRBJ1-1; possibly TRBD1 for D (5 bases). There are 13 residues in the CDR3. Trimming removed 7 bases from V and 0 bases from J, with 12 bases in between. Germline CDR1 GTSNPN, CDR2 SVGIG (reference sequence). The CDR3 DNA reads as TGTGCCTATGAGGGGTTCATGAACACTGAAGCTTTCTTT. Translating it yields CAYEGFMNTEAFF.